These 16 T cell receptor beta chains came from one sample sequenced in a study of blood T cells in healthy people across ages. The authors ran a second PCR of about 6 to 11 cycles using a sample-barcoded 5' primer and a J-beta primer mix. A single record per CDR3 protein comes from TCRdb applying MiXCR to the 5' RACE reads. The sample comprises 750,000 to 950,000 distinct CDR3 sequences, approximately 24% of which are singletons, and around 3% rests with the top ten. The sample was also linked to a second study, of T cells of mothers and their children.

Source material: blood. These receptors originate from a boy aged 10-17 years in good health.

The J gene is TRBJ2-6, the V gene TRBV5-1; 7 nucleotides agree with TRBD1. Germline-derived CDR1 and CDR2 are SGHRS and YFSETQ. This CDR3 spans 19 amino acids. Trimming at V came to 2 bases and at J to 0 bases, leaving 11 bases not matched to a gene. This chain's CDR3 is CASSFVMGQHFSGANVLTF. As DNA, the CDR3 is TGCGCCAGCAGCTTCGTTATGGGACAGCATTTCTCTGGGGCCAACGTCCTGACTTTC. Combining the CDR3 with reference TRBV5-1 and TRBJ2-6 gives the whole variable domain KAGVTQTPRYLIKTRGQQVTLSCSPISGHRSVSWYQQTPGQGLQFLFEYFSETQRNKGNFPGRFSGRQFSNSRSEMNVSTLELGDSALYLCASSFVMGQHFSGANVLTFGAGSRLTVL.

The chain's CDR3 is CASSPGQFGGELFF. Written as DNA, the CDR3 is TGTGCCAGCAGCCCGGGGCAGTTCGGCGGGGAGCTGTTTTTT. The chain recombines TRBV28 with TRBJ2-2, with D possibly called TRBD1 or TRBD2 (5 bases each). CDR3 length: 14 residues. The germline V gene encodes CDR1 MDHEN and CDR2 SYDVKM. Trimming pared 6 bases from V and 7 bases from J, leaving 15 bases between.

V usage is TRBV5-1 and J usage is TRBJ2-3, with 7 bases fitting TRBD1. Germline trimming cut 4 bases from V and 3 bases from J; bases unmatched to any gene: 5. This CDR3 has 14 amino acids. Germline V CDR1 and CDR2: SGHRS, YFSETQ. For the CDR3, the DNA is TGCGCCAGCAGCGAGACAGGGATTACAGATACGCAGTATTTT. Amino acid sequence: CASSETGITDTQYF.

The rearrangement uses TRBV27 and TRBJ2-7; D may match TRBD1 or TRBD2 (6 bases each). CDR1 and CDR2 from the germline V gene are MNHEY and SMNVEV (reference sequence). The ends were cut back, 5 bases at V and 2 bases at J, with 16 bases in the middle. The CDR3 sequence is 15 residues long. The chain's CDR3 is CASSPLPGATYEQYF. The CDR3 region has the DNA TGTGCCAGCAGTCCCCTTCCGGGGGCCACCTACGAGCAGTACTTC.

This clonotype was counted only a few times. The V call is TRBV20-1, the J call TRBJ2-3, with D tentatively TRBD2 (6 bases). The V gene lost 0 bases and the J gene lost 8 bases, with 9 bases spanning the gap. This CDR3 has 12 amino acids. Germline V CDR1 and CDR2: DFQATT, SNEGSKA (reference sequence). The CDR3 nucleotides are TGCAGTGCTAGAGAGACTAGAGGTACGCAGTATTTT. It specifies CSARETRGTQYF.

This clonotype was picked up a small number of times. The V call is TRBV30, the J call TRBJ2-5, with D possibly being TRBD1 (5 bases). In germline, CDR1 is GTSNPN, CDR2 SVGIG (reference sequence). This CDR3 comprises 15 residues. The CDR3 DNA reads TGTGCTCGTTCCGCCGTCTACAAGGGGAAGGAGACCCAGTACTTC. This translates into CARSAVYKGKETQYF.

The chain combines TRBV6-1 with TRBJ2-5; D unresolved. This CDR3 has 14 residues. Germline V gene sequence: CDR1 MNHNS, CDR2 SASEGT. The V and J ends lost 2 bases and 1 base respectively, with 8 bases between them. This CDR3 is CASSEYGVQETQYF. The CDR3 region has the DNA TGTGCCAGCAGTGAATACGGAGTCCAAGAGACCCAGTACTTC.

This clonotype was counted between two and nine times. The V and J genes are TRBV29-1 and TRBJ2-2, with D maybe TRBD1 (5 bases). Germline V gives CDR1 SQVTM, CDR2 ANQGSEA. This CDR3 has 14 residues. V lost 4 bases to trimming and J lost 3 bases, with 12 bases between them. CDR3 loop: CSVVRLRDTGELFF. Written as DNA, the CDR3 is TGCAGCGTTGTCCGCCTCAGGGACACCGGGGAGCTGTTTTTT.

The V call is TRBV4-2, the J call TRBJ2-1, with D maybe TRBD1 (6 bases). V lost 2 bases and J lost 5, with 13 bases in between. The CDR3 is 15 residues long. Germline V gene sequence: CDR1 LGHNA, CDR2 YNFKEQ. The CDR3 protein is CASSQYGQPDNEQFF. CDR3 bases: TGTGCCAGCAGCCAATACGGACAGCCTGACAATGAGCAGTTCTTC.

This clonotype was counted a few times. The J gene is TRBJ2-5, the V gene TRBV29-1; D gene ambiguous. Germline CDR1 SQVTM, CDR2 ANQGSEA. This CDR3 has 13 residues. V was trimmed by 3 bases and J by 2 bases, leaving 10 bases between them. The CDR3 DNA reads TGCAGCGTTGAGGCAGACCAACAAGAGACCCAGTACTTC. It encodes CSVEADQQETQYF.

The chain couples TRBV29-1 to TRBJ2-4, with D unresolved. This CDR3 spans 9 amino acids. CDR1 and CDR2 (germline): SQVTM, ANQGSEA. The CDR3: CIPRWAEYF. CDR3 DNA: TGCATCCCGAGGTGGGCAGAGTACTTC.

About this clonotype itself: Germline and junction disagree at one end, which may indicate a read error. The chain joins TRBV3-1 to TRBJ1-2; D is unclear. CDR1 is LGHDT and CDR2 is YNNKEL in the germline V gene (reference sequence). This CDR3 is built from 15 residues. The CDR3 region has the DNA TGTGCCAGCAGCAAAGAGGACGGATCCTTCTATGGCTACACCTTC. Encoded protein: CASSKEDGSFYGYTF.

The CDR3 reads CASRQGGELFF. CDR3 coding DNA: TGTGCCAGCAGGCAGGGCGGGGAGCTGTTTTTT. The chain has TRBV11-3 and TRBJ2-2; maybe TRBD1 (5 bases). The length of the CDR3 is 11 residues. V gave up 6 bases and J gave up 7 bases, with 6 bases separating them. Germline V gene lookup returns CDR1 SGHNT and CDR2 YENEEA.

The V gene is TRBV29-1, the J gene TRBJ2-1; D is unclear. Germline V lookup: CDR1 SQVTM, CDR2 ANQGSEA. The V end was cut by 2 bases, the J end by 0 bases, with 5 bases between. This CDR3 spans 13 amino acids. The CDR3 loop reads CSVESSSYNEQFF. The DNA of the CDR3 is TGCAGCGTTGAATCTAGCTCCTACAATGAGCAGTTCTTC.

The chain has TRBV5-1 and TRBJ2-1; maybe TRBD2 (7 bases). The V and J ends lost 0 bases and 9 bases respectively, with 19 bases between them. Germline V gives CDR1 SGHRS, CDR2 YFSETQ. The CDR3 has 16 residues. The CDR3 here is CASSLGGGANHTEQFF. The CDR3 nucleotides are TGCGCCAGCAGCTTGGGAGGGGGGGCAAATCATACTGAGCAGTTCTTC.

This clonotype was picked up a small number of times. V and J are TRBV5-1 and TRBJ2-1, with 8 bases fitting TRBD1. TRBJ2-7 explains the end of the DNA better; the J call may be wrong. Germline V gene data show CDR1 as SGHRS and CDR2 as YFSETQ. The CDR3 is made up of 18 amino acids. The CDR3 protein is CASSRGGLRGQVTGEQYF. The DNA of the CDR3 is TGCGCCAGCAGCCGGGGCGGGTTACGGGGACAGGTTACGGGTGAGCAGTACTTC.